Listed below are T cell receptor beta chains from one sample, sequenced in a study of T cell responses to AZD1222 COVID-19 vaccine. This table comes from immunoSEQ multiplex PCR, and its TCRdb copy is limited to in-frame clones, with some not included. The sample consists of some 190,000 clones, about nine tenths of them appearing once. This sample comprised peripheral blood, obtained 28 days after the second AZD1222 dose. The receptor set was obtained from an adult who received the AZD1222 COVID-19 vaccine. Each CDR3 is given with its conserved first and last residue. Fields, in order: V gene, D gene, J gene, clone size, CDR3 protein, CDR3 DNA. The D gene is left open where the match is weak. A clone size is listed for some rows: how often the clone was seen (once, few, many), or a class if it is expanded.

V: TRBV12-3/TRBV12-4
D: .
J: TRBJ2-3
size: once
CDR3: CASSLAGRDTQYF
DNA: TGTGCCAGCAGTTTGGCAGGGCGGGATACGCAGTATTTT

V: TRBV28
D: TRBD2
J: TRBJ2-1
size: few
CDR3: CGTIAGGPGGGQFF
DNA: TGTGGCACGATAGCGGGAGGGCCTGGAGGAGGGCAGTTCTTC

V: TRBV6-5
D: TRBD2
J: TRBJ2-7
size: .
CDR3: CASSPYSGGPDEQYF
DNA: TGTGCCAGCAGCCCCTATAGCGGGGGACCTGACGAGCAGTACTTC

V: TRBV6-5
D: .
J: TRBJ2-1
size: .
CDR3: CASSWDWSEQFF
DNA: TGTGCCAGCAGTTGGGACTGGAGTGAGCAGTTCTTC

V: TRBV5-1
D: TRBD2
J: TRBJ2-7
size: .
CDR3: CASSWAGLASEQYF
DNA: TGCGCCAGCAGCTGGGCGGGACTAGCGAGCGAGCAGTACTTC

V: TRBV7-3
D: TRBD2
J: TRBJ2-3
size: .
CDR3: CASSSSGRWDTQYF
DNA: TGTGCCAGCAGCTCAAGCGGGAGGTGGGATACGCAGTATTTT

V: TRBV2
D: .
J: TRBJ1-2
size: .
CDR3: CASSGAGDGYTF
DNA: TGTGCCAGCAGTGGGGCAGGAGACGGCTACACCTTC

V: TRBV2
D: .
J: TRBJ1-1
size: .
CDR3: CASRAPGAFF
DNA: TGTGCCAGCAGGGCCCCTGGGGCTTTCTTT

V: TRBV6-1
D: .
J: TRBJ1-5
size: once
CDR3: CASSENRISQPQHF
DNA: TGTGCCAGCAGTGAAAACAGGATAAGTCAGCCCCAGCATTTT

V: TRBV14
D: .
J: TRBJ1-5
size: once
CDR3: CASSPVRGGYSNQPQHF
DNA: TGTGCCAGCAGCCCCGTCCGGGGGGGTTATAGCAATCAGCCCCAGCATTTT

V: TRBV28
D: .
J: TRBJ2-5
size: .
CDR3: CASRVSDGSQGFGETQYF
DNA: TGTGCCAGCAGGGTCTCGGATGGGTCACAGGGATTCGGAGAGACCCAGTACTTC

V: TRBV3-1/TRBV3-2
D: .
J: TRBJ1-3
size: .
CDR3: CASSHTGSGNTIYF
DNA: TGTGCCAGCAGCCACACGGGATCTGGAAACACCATATATTTT

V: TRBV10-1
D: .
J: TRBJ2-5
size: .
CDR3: CASSEGTAQETQYF
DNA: TGCGCCAGCAGTGAGGGGACTGCCCAAGAGACCCAGTACTTC

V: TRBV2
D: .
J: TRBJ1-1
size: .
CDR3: CASSAPHTVNTEAFF
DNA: TGTGCCAGCAGTGCCCCACACACGGTGAACACTGAAGCTTTCTTT

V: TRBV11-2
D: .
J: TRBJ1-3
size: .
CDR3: CASRTLRGRGNTIYF
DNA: TGTGCCAGCAGAACTTTGCGGGGGCGAGGAAACACCATATATTTT

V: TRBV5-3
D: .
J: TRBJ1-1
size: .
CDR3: CARAGDTEAFF
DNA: TGTGCCAGAGCAGGGGACACTGAAGCTTTCTTT

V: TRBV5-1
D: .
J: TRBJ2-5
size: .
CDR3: CASSLEGLKETQYF
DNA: TGCGCCAGCAGCTTGGAGGGACTTAAAGAGACCCAGTACTTC

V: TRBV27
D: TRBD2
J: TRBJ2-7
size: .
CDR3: CASSLREAGEQYF
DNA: TGTGCCAGCAGTTTGCGGGAGGCCGGAGAGCAGTACTTC

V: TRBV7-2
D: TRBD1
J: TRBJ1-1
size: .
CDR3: CASSYGQGWTEAFF
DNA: TGTGCCAGCAGCTATGGACAGGGTTGGACTGAAGCTTTCTTT

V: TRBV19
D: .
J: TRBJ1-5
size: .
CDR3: CASSILALGNQPQHF
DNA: TGTGCCAGTAGTATCCTGGCCCTCGGAAATCAGCCCCAGCATTTT

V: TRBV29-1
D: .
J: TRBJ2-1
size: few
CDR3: CSGAPGPGYNEQFF
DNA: TGCAGCGGGGCCCCGGGGCCCGGTTACAATGAGCAGTTCTTC

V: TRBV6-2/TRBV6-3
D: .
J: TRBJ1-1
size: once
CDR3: CASSYSGRGNTEAFF
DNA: TGTGCCAGCAGTTACTCGGGCAGGGGGAACACTGAAGCTTTCTTT

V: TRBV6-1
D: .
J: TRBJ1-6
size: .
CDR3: CASSDIGRVLNSPLHF
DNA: TGTGCCAGCAGTGATATCGGCAGGGTCTTGAATTCACCCCTCCACTTT

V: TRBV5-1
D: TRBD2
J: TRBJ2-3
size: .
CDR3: CASSLGTSGSTDTQYF
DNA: TGCGCCAGCTCCCTCGGGACTAGCGGGAGCACAGATACGCAGTATTTT

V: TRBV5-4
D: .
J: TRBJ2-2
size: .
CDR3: CASSLVGGFGRGELFF
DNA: TGTGCCAGCAGCTTGGTCGGGGGCTTTGGGCGAGGGGAGCTGTTTTTT

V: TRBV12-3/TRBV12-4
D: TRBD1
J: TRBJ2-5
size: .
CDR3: CASSRQGGETQYF
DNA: TGTGCCAGCAGCAGACAGGGGGGAGAGACCCAGTACTTC

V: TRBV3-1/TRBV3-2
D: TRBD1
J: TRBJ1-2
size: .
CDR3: CASSQQGGNYGYTF
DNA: TGTGCCAGCAGCCAACAGGGGGGGAACTATGGCTACACCTTC

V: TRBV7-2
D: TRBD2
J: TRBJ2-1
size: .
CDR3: CASSLETSGGYNEQFF
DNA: TGTGCCAGCAGCTTGGAAACTAGCGGGGGCTACAATGAGCAGTTCTTC

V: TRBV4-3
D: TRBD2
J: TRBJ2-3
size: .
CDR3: CASSQGASGGAGDTQYF
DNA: TGCGCCAGCAGCCAAGGGGCTAGCGGGGGGGCCGGGGATACGCAGTATTTT

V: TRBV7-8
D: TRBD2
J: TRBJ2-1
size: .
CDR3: CASNRGTSGTYNEQFF
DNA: TGTGCCAGCAACAGGGGAACTAGCGGGACCTACAATGAGCAGTTCTTC

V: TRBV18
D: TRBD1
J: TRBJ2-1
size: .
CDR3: CASSQRQGEDEQFF
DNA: TGTGCCAGCTCCCAAAGACAGGGGGAGGATGAGCAGTTCTTC

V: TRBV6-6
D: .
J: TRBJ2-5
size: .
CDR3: CASSYLEGTFAEVQYF
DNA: TGTGCCAGCAGTTACCTTGAGGGCACCTTTGCCGAGGTCCAGTACTTC

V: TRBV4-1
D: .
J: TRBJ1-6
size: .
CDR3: CASSVLQGIVESPLHF
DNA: TGCGCCAGCAGTGTTTTACAGGGAATTGTGGAATCACCCCTCCACTTT

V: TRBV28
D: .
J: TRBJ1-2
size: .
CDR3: CASRLGQYVGYTF
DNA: TGTGCCAGCAGACTAGGACAGTATGTGGGCTACACCTTC

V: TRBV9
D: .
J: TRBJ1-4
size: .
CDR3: CASSVAPASGSGEKLFF
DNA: TGTGCCAGCAGCGTAGCTCCGGCTTCAGGGAGTGGTGAAAAACTGTTTTTT

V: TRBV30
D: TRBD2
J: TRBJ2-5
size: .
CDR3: CAWRIGLAGDIQETQYF
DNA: TGTGCCTGGAGAATCGGACTAGCGGGAGACATCCAAGAGACCCAGTACTTC

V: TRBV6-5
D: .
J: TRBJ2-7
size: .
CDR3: CASSYSNVLRVEQYF
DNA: TGTGCCAGCAGTTACTCGAATGTTCTACGGGTCGAGCAGTACTTC

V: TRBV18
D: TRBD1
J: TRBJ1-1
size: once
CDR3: CASSPRDSLNTEAFF
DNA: TGTGCCAGCTCACCAAGGGACAGCTTGAACACTGAAGCTTTCTTT

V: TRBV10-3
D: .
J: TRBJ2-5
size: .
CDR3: CATSRPPRDQETQYF
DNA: TGTGCCACCTCTAGACCGCCGCGGGATCAGGAGACCCAGTACTTC

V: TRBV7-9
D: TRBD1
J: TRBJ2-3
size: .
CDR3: CASSSRPGQVRDTQYF
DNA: TGTGCCAGCAGCTCCCGACCGGGACAGGTTCGGGATACGCAGTATTTT

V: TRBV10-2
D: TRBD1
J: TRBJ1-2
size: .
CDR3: CASSEPFYSGGAYGYTF
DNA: TGCGCCAGCAGTGAGCCTTTTTACTCAGGGGGCGCCTATGGCTACACCTTC

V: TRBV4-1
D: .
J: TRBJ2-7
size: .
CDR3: CASSQGLGRTSSYEQYF
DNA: TGCGCCAGCAGCCAAGGATTAGGTCGGACCAGCTCCTACGAGCAGTACTTC

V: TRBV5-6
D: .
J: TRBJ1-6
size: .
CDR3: CASSARLGGYSPLHF
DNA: TGTGCCAGCAGCGCACGTTTGGGGGGGTATTCACCCCTCCACTTT